This T cell receptor (beta chain) was identified in a study of glioma-infiltrating T cells. Study-wide results and caveats: Tissue and blood shared very few CDR3 sequences. Tissue-blood divergence was below expectation in non-neoplastic patients, above in gliomas.

This clonotype was detected many times. The antigen is undetermined. Amplification of TCR alpha and beta CDR3 regions from RNA used iRepertoire nested multiplex PCR. One-step reverse transcription and amplification started from approximately 100-400 ng of tissue mRNA or PBMC total RNA. TCRdb called the multiplex PCR reads again in MiXCR, with one record for every CDR3 protein. The sample lists some 160,000 distinct CDR3 sequences, about 46% occurring once. The receptor was derived from a human donor with low-grade glioma or glioblastoma, undergoing nonglioma brain surgery, or in good health (not recorded which). Sequenced sample: glioma tissue, nonneoplastic brain tissue, or PBMCs (not recorded which).

CDR3 nucleotide sequence: TGCAGTGCCACCCAGGGGCCCTCCGAAGCTTTCTTT. It specifies CSATQGPSEAFF. The chain has TRBV20-1 and TRBJ1-1, with D possibly matching TRBD1 (6 bases). The CDR3 has 12 amino acids. CDR1 and CDR2 (germline): DFQATT, SNEGSKA (reference sequence). V was shortened by 6 bases and J by 8 bases, with 16 bases between the two germline ends.